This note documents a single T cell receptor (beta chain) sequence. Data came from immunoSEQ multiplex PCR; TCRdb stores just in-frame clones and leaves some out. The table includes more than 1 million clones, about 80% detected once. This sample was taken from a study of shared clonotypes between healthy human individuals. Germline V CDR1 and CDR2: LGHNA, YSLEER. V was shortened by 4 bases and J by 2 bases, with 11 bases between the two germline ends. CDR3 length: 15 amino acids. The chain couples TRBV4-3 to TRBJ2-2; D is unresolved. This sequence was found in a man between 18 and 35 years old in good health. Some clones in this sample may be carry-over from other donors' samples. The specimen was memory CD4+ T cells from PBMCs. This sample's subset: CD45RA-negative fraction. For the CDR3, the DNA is TGCGCCAGCAGCCGATCCCCGACAAACACCGGGGAGCTGTTTTTT. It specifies CASSRSPTNTGELFF.